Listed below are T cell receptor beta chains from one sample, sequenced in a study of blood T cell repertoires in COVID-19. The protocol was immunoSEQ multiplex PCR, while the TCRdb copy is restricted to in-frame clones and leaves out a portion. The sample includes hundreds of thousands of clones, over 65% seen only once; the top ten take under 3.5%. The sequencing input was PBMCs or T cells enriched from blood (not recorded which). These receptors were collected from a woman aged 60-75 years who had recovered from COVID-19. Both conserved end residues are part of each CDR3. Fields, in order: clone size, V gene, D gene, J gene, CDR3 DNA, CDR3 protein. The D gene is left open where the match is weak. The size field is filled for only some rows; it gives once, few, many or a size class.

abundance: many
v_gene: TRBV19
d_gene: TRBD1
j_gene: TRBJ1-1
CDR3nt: TGTGCCAGTAGAACGGGACAGGGCTACACTGAAGCTTTCTTT
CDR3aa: CASRTGQGYTEAFF

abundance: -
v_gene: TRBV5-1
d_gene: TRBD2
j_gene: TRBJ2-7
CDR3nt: TGCGCCAGCAGTCCTACTAGCGGGAGCTCCTACGAGCAGTACTTC
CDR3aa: CASSPTSGSSYEQYF

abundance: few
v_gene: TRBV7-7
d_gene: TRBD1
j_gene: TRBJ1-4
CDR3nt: TGTGCCAGCAGCGTACCCCAGGGGGAACTGTTTTTT
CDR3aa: CASSVPQGELFF

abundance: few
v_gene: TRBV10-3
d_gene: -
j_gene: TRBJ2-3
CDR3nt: TGTGCCATCCGGGGATTAAGGGCGGGCACAGATACGCAGTATTTT
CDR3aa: CAIRGLRAGTDTQYF

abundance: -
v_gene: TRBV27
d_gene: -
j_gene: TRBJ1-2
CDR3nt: TGTGCCAGCACTTCGGGGCAGGGGTACTATGGCTACACCTTC
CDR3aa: CASTSGQGYYGYTF

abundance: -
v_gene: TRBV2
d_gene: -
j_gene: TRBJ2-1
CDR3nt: TGTGCCAGCAGTGAGCAGGGTGTAACCTACAATGAGCAGTTCTTC
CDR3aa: CASSEQGVTYNEQFF

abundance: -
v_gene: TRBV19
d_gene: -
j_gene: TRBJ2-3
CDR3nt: TGTGCCAGTAGTATAGGGCCCACAGATACGCAGTATTTT
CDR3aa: CASSIGPTDTQYF

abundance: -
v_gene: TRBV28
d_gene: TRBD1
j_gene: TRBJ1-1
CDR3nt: TGTGCCAGCAGACTATCACAGGGGGCGGCTGAAGCTTTCTTT
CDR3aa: CASRLSQGAAEAFF

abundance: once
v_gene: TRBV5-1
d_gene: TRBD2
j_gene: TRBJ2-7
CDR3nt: TGCGCCAGCAGGGCGGGGGTCTACGAGCAGTACTTC
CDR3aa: CASRAGVYEQYF

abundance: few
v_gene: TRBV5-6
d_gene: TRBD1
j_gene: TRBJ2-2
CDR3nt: TGTGCCAGCAGCTTTAACAGGGGGAAAACCGGGGAGCTGTTTTTT
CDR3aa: CASSFNRGKTGELFF

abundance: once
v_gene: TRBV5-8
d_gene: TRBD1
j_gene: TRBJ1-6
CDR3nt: TGTGCCAGCAGCCAAGATAAAACGACAGGGGTGAATTCACCCCTCCACTTT
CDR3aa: CASSQDKTTGVNSPLHF

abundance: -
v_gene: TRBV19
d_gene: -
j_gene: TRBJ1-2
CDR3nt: TGTGCCAGTAGACGGGGGAACCAGAACTATGGCTACACCTTC
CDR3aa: CASRRGNQNYGYTF